The 29 T cell receptor beta chains in this list originate from one sample, sequenced in a study of shared clonotypes between healthy human individuals. Repertoires were generated with immunoSEQ multiplex PCR, while TCRdb's copy carries only in-frame clones and drops some. The sample includes 1.4 million or so clones, approximately 98.5% of them seen just once. The sample was naive CD4+ T cells sorted from blood. Documented subset: CD45RA+ positively selected. The receptors shown here come from a man aged 30-40 years in good health.

This chain joins TRBV2 and TRBJ2-2; maybe TRBD1 (8 bases). With 5 bases removed from V and 3 bases from J, the gap between germline ends came to 16 bases. Germline values: CDR1 SNHLY, CDR2 FYNNEI. There are 16 residues in the CDR3. CDR3 DNA sequence: TGTGCCAGCAGTCCACGGACAGGGAGGGACACCGGGGAGCTGTTTTTT. Residues: CASSPRTGRDTGELFF.

V and J are TRBV5-6 and TRBJ2-7; no firm D call. Germline V gene sequence: CDR1 SGHDT, CDR2 YYEEEE. The CDR3 is 13 amino acids. V lost 1 base to trimming and J lost 3 bases, with 8 bases between them. CDR3 residues: CASSLSDDYEQYF. As DNA, the CDR3 is TGTGCCAGCAGCTTGTCTGACGACTACGAGCAGTACTTC.

The genes are TRBV6-6 and TRBJ2-2; D ambiguous. V lost 6 bases, J lost 7 bases, and 21 bases lay in between. CDR1 and CDR2 from the germline V gene are MNHNY and SVGAGI (reference sequence). CDR3 length equals 16 residues. In nucleotides, the CDR3 is TGTGCCAGCAGGCCCCCCCCTTCTCAGTTTGGCGGGGAGCTGTTTTTT. Translating gives CASRPPPSQFGGELFF.

The genes are TRBV15 and TRBJ2-5; possible D gene TRBD1, 7 bases. Germline CDR1 is LNHNV and CDR2 is YYDKDF (reference sequence). V dropped 0 bases and J dropped 5 bases, with 16 bases sitting between them. The CDR3 sequence is 16 residues long. The CDR3 DNA sequence: TGTGCCACCAGCAGAGATCGGACAGGCGGAGGGGAGACCCAGTACTTC. Residues: CATSRDRTGGGETQYF.

Notes on this clone: Other DNA sequences from this sample encode an identical CDR3 as well. V and J are TRBV5-1 and TRBJ2-5; D gene ambiguous. Deletions cut 4 bases from V and 1 base from J, with 8 bases between. This CDR3 spans 13 amino acids. Germline-derived CDR1 and CDR2 are SGHRS and YFSETQ. The CDR3 is CASSLPGQETQYF. The CDR3 coding sequence is TGCGCCAGCAGCCTGCCCGGCCAAGAGACCCAGTACTTC.

The rearrangement links TRBV5-1 to TRBJ2-3, with 7 bases lining up with TRBD1. Germline-derived CDR1 and CDR2 are SGHRS and YFSETQ. With V trimmed by 4 bases and J by 5 bases, 10 bases remained unmatched. The length of the CDR3 is 15 residues. CDR3 in DNA: TGCGCCAGCAGCACCTCGACAGGGCTTCTAGATACGCAGTATTTT. Translation: CASSTSTGLLDTQYF.

The chain employs TRBV7-2 and TRBJ2-2; 10 nucleotides match TRBD2. In germline, CDR1 is SGHTA, CDR2 FQGNSA. The V and J ends lost 5 bases and 1 base, in that order; junction bases with no gene match: 4. The CDR3 covers 16 residues. The CDR3 DNA is TGTGCCAGCAGCCGGATAGCGGGAGGGAACACCGGGGAGCTGTTTTTT. It translates to CASSRIAGGNTGELFF.

The chain combines TRBV18 with TRBJ1-3; D is unresolved. The CDR3 loop spans 16 amino acids. The germline V gene encodes CDR1 KGHSH and CDR2 LQKENI. V lost 2 bases and J 1 base, leaving 12 bases between the germline ends. This CDR3 reads CASSPITVISGNTIYF. CDR3 coding DNA: TGTGCCAGCTCACCAATAACTGTGATTTCTGGAAACACCATATATTTT.

The chain links TRBV6-5 to TRBJ2-1, with a weak D call TRBD2 (5 bases). Germline CDR1 reads MNHEY; CDR2 reads SVGAGI. V dropped 8 bases and J dropped 0 bases, with 14 bases sitting between them. The CDR3 runs to 15 residues. The CDR3 DNA is TGTGCCAGCTTAAATAGCGAGAGCTCCTACAATGAGCAGTTCTTC. This sequence encodes CASLNSESSYNEQFF.

The chain uses TRBV6-1 and TRBJ1-2; 8 bases align to TRBD1. V shed 4 bases, J shed 5 bases, and the junction held 6 bases outside the gene matches. In germline, CDR1 is MNHNS, CDR2 SASEGT. The length of the CDR3 is 14 residues. CDR3 bases: TGTGCCAGCAGTGGCCTACAGGGGGAATATGGCTACACCTTC. It encodes CASSGLQGEYGYTF.

This chain joins TRBV27 and TRBJ2-1, with TRBD1 identical over 8 bases. Unmatched junction bases numbered 4, after V lost 3 bases and J lost 6 bases. The CDR3 has 14 residues. CDR1 is MNHEY, CDR2 SMNVEV, per germline (reference sequence). CDR3 nucleotide sequence: TGTGCCAGCAGTTTCGCTACAGGGGGCAATGAGCAGTTCTTC. It encodes CASSFATGGNEQFF.

The V and J genes are TRBV28 and TRBJ1-2, with D tentatively TRBD1 (5 bases). The CDR3 loop spans 11 amino acids. Germline CDR1 reads MDHEN; CDR2 reads SYDVKM. Between the trimmed V and J ends, which lost 6 bases and 8 bases, there was a span of 10 bases. Here the CDR3 DNA reads TGTGCCAGCAGGGGGCTGTTGGGCTACACCTTC. This translates into CASRGLLGYTF.

A note on this clone: This specimen includes other DNA sequences encoding the same CDR3. This sequence joins TRBV18 and TRBJ2-1, with 7 bases matching TRBD2. Unmatched junction bases numbered 2, after V lost 3 bases and J lost 3 bases. Germline CDR1 and CDR2: KGHSH and LQKENI. The CDR3 has 14 residues. Here the CDR3 reads CASSPGGSYNEQFF. CDR3 nucleotide sequence: TGTGCCAGCTCACCGGGAGGGAGCTACAATGAGCAGTTCTTC.

This clone occurred once. The chain carries TRBV7-9 and TRBJ2-2, with D maybe TRBD2 (5 bases). The CDR3 covers 15 residues. Trimming left V 5 bases short and J 4 bases short, with 14 bases between. CDR1 and CDR2 (germline): SEHNR, FQNEAQ (reference sequence). The CDR3 region is CASSPRWESTGELFF. As DNA, the CDR3 is TGTGCCAGCAGCCCTCGGTGGGAGAGCACCGGGGAGCTGTTTTTT. The full variable domain, rest sourced from reference TRBV7-9 and TRBJ2-2, is DTGVSQNPRHKITKRGQNVTFRCDPISEHNRLYWYRQTLGQGPEFLTYFQNEAQLEKSRLLSDRFSAERPKGSFSTLEIQRTEQGDSAMYLCASSPRWESTGELFFGEGSRLTVL.

The chain joins TRBV2 to TRBJ2-1; 13 bases match TRBD2. The germline V gene encodes CDR1 SNHLY and CDR2 FYNNEI. This CDR3 has 22 amino acids. V shed 5 bases and J 0 bases; nucleotides not matched to a gene: 19. The CDR3 coding sequence is TGTGCCAGCAGTAAGTCAGTCAGGGGACTAGCGGGATACTCCAGCTCCTACAATGAGCAGTTCTTC. It encodes CASSKSVRGLAGYSSSYNEQFF.

J is TRBJ1-5 and V is TRBV4-2; 8 bases are shared with TRBD1. The CDR3 length is 19 residues. Germline assignment: CDR1 LGHNA and CDR2 YNFKEQ. V dropped 0 bases and J dropped 6; count of bases not matched to a gene: 16. This chain's CDR3 is CASSQDPGGARFISQPQHF. The CDR3 DNA is TGTGCCAGCAGCCAAGATCCAGGGGGCGCTCGATTTATTTCTCAGCCCCAGCATTTT.

The chain uses TRBV25-1 and TRBJ2-5; 10 bases are shared with TRBD2. CDR1 is MGHDK, CDR2 SYGVNS, per germline. The CDR3 totals 16 residues. V was pared by 3 bases and J by 5 bases, with 9 bases of the junction left unmatched. The CDR3 here is CASSEGSGRSGETQYF. The CDR3 DNA follows: TGTGCCAGCAGTGAGGGTAGCGGGAGGAGCGGGGAGACCCAGTACTTC.

The chain joins TRBV2 to TRBJ2-7; weak D call: TRBD2 (6 bases). The CDR3 loop spans 15 amino acids. Per the germline V gene, CDR1 is SNHLY and CDR2 is FYNNEI. V was clipped by 5 bases and J by 0 bases, with 14 bases between them. The CDR3 loop is CASSWGVGSSYEQYF. The CDR3 DNA sequence: TGTGCCAGCAGTTGGGGGGTAGGGAGCTCCTACGAGCAGTACTTC.

The chain employs TRBV10-2 and TRBJ2-7; D is possibly TRBD1 (6 bases). The CDR3 is 15 residues long. Trimming pared 5 bases from V and 2 bases from J, leaving 16 bases between. The V gene's germline CDR1 is WSHSY and CDR2 SAAADI. The CDR3 DNA follows: TGCGCCAGCAGTCACGGGACACTCGGAACCTACGAGCAGTACTTC. Amino acids: CASSHGTLGTYEQYF.

With respect to this clone: Other DNA sequences of this sample code for an identical CDR3. The chain is built from TRBV14 and TRBJ2-7; the match to TRBD1 covers 12 bases. Germline CDR1 SGHDN, CDR2 FVKESK. CDR3 length: 15 residues. Losses at the gene ends were 3 bases for V and 0 bases for J; bases not matched to a gene: 0. CDR3 bases: TGTGCCAGCAGCCAGGGACAGGGGGCCTCCTACGAGCAGTACTTC. It specifies CASSQGQGASYEQYF.

V and J are TRBV30 and TRBJ1-1; D unclear. Trimming stripped 4 bases from V and 3 bases from J, with 9 bases between. Per germline, CDR1 GTSNPN and CDR2 SVGIG (reference sequence). This CDR3 has 12 residues. CDR3 in amino acids: CAWTQEDTEAFF. The CDR3 DNA reads as TGTGCCTGGACACAAGAGGACACTGAAGCTTTCTTT.

The chain employs TRBV29-1 and TRBJ2-1, with D perhaps being TRBD1 or TRBD2 (5 bases each). Per the germline V gene, CDR1 is SQVTM and CDR2 is ANQGSEA. Trimming removed 6 bases from V and 3 bases from J, with 21 bases in between. The CDR3 consists of 16 residues. This chain's CDR3 is CSVAPLRGSGYNEQFF. CDR3 sequence (DNA): TGCAGCGTAGCGCCACTTCGGGGCTCGGGCTACAATGAGCAGTTCTTC.

The J gene is TRBJ2-7, the V gene TRBV5-1, with a tentative D call TRBD2 (6 bases). Germline CDR1 and CDR2: SGHRS and YFSETQ. This CDR3 region has 15 residues. The ends were cut back, 3 bases at V and 3 bases at J, with 16 bases in the middle. The CDR3 DNA reads as TGCGCCAGCAGCTCCACAGGAGGGAAGAGCTACGAGCAGTACTTC. It is translated as CASSSTGGKSYEQYF.

This chain connects TRBV19 to TRBJ2-1, with D possibly TRBD2 on 6 matching bases. This CDR3 has 12 amino acids. V was cut by 3 bases and J by 15 bases, with 15 bases left in between. Germline CDR1 reads LNHDA; CDR2 reads SQIVND (reference sequence). The CDR3 bases are TGTGCCAGTAGTATGGGACTCAACCATCCGTTCTTC. Translating it yields CASSMGLNHPFF.

The chain links TRBV5-4 to TRBJ1-4, with TRBD1 identical over 7 bases. The CDR3 is 16 amino acids. The V gene end was trimmed by 4 bases and the J gene end by 5 bases; junction bases not matched to a gene: 11. Germline-derived CDR1 and CDR2 are SGHNT and YYREEE (reference sequence). The CDR3 spells CASSPGQLVLNEKLFF. DNA of the CDR3: TGTGCCAGCAGCCCGGGACAGTTAGTACTGAATGAAAAACTGTTTTTT. Drawing the rest from reference TRBV5-4 and TRBJ1-4, the complete variable domain is ETGVTQSPTHLIKTRGQQVTLRCSSQSGHNTVSWYQQALGQGPQFIFQYYREEENGRGNFPPRFSGLQFPNYSSELNVNALELDDSALYLCASSPGQLVLNEKLFFGSGTQLSVL.

J is TRBJ2-2 and V is TRBV13; possibly TRBD1 or TRBD2 for D (7 bases each). This CDR3 region has 14 residues. Germline CDR1 PRHDT, CDR2 FYEKMQ (reference sequence). Trimming pared 5 bases from V and 4 bases from J, leaving 11 bases between. The chain's CDR3 is CASSIRGGTGELFF. The CDR3 region has the DNA TGTGCCAGCAGCATCAGGGGGGGCACCGGGGAGCTGTTTTTT.

On this clone: In the same sample, other DNA sequences code for this CDR3. The chain carries TRBV18 and TRBJ1-5; possible D gene TRBD1, 5 bases. This CDR3 comprises 15 residues. Germline CDR1 KGHSH, CDR2 LQKENI. V lost 2 bases and J lost 0, with 8 bases in between. DNA for the CDR3: TGTGCCAGCTCACCATTAGGGGATAGCAATCAGCCCCAGCATTTT. Translating it yields CASSPLGDSNQPQHF.

The chain has TRBV29-1 and TRBJ2-3; 10 positions agree with TRBD2. V trimming: 5 bases; J trimming: 2 bases; junction bases outside the gene matches: 4. CDR3 size: 14 residues. Germline V lookup: CDR1 SQVTM, CDR2 ANQGSEA. The CDR3 loop is CSVLTSGVTDTQYF. CDR3 bases: TGCAGCGTTCTCACTAGCGGGGTCACAGATACGCAGTATTTT.

Concerning this clone itself: Other DNA sequences of this sample code for an identical CDR3. CDR3 loop: CASSLTGEYEQYF. The CDR3 region has the DNA TGTGCCAGCAGCTTAACAGGGGAGTACGAGCAGTACTTC. The gene calls are TRBV7-2 and TRBJ2-7; 7 bases map to TRBD1. Germline V lookup: CDR1 SGHTA, CDR2 FQGNSA. V shed 2 bases and J 4 bases; nucleotides not matched to a gene: 2. This CDR3 is built from 13 residues.